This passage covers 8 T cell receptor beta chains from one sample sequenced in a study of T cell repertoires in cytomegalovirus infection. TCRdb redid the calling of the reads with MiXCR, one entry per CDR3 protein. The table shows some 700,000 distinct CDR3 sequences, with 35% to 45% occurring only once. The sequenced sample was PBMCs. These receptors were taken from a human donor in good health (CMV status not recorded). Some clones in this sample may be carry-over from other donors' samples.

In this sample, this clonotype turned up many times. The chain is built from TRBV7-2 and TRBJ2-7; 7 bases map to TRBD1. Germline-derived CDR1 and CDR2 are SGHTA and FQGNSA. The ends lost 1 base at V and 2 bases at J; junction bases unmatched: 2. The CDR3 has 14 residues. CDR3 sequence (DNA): TGTGCCAGCAGCTTAGGACAGGGCACCTACGAGCAGTACTTC. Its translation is CASSLGQGTYEQYF.

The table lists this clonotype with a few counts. Here the CDR3 DNA reads TGTGCCAGCAGGGAGACCGGGACAGAGTATGGTGAGCAGTTCTTC. Its protein product is CASRETGTEYGEQFF. The gene calls are TRBV12-3 or TRBV12-4 and TRBJ2-1; 7 bases fit TRBD1. The CDR3 is 15 amino acids. The V segment lost 6 bases and the J segment 9 bases; nucleotides outside the gene matches: 14.

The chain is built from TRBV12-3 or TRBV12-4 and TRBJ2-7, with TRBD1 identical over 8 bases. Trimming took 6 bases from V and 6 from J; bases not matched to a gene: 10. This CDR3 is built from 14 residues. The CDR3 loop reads CASSTGGSAGEQYF. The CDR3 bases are TGTGCCAGCAGCACAGGGGGAAGCGCTGGCGAGCAGTACTTC.

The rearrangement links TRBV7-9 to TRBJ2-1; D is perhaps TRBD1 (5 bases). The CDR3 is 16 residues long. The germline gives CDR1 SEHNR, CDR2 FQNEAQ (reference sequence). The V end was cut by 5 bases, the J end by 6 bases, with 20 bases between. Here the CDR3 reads CASSPKDSIRGNEQFF. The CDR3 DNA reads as TGTGCCAGCAGCCCAAAAGACAGTATCCGCGGCAATGAGCAGTTCTTC.

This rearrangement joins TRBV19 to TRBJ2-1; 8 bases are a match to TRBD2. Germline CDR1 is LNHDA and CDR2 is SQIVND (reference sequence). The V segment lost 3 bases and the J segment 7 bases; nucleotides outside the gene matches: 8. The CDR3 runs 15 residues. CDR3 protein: CASSITSGRSNEQFF. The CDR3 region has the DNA TGTGCCAGTAGTATTACTAGCGGAAGATCAAATGAGCAGTTCTTC.

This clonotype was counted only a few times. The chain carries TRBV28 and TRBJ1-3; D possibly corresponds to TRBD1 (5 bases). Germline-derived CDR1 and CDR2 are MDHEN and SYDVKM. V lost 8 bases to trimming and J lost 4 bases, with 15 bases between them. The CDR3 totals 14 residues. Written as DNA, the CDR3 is TGTGCCAGCGTCATGGGGGTTCGAGGAAACACCATATATTTT. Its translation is CASVMGVRGNTIYF. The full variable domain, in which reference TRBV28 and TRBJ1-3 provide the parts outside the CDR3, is DVKVTQSSRYLVKRTGEKVFLECVQDMDHENMFWYRQDPGLGLRLIYFSYDVKMKEKGDIPEGYSVSREKKERFSLILESASTNQTSMYLCASVMGVRGNTIYFGEGSWLTVV.

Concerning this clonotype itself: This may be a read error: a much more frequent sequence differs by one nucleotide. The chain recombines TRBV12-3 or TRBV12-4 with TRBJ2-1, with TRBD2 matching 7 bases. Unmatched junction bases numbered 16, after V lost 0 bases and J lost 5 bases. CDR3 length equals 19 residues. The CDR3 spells CASSLAAPHGLGPHNEQFF. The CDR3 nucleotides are TGTGCCAGCAGTTTAGCGGCCCCTCACGGACTAGGGCCTCACAATGAGCAGTTCTTC.

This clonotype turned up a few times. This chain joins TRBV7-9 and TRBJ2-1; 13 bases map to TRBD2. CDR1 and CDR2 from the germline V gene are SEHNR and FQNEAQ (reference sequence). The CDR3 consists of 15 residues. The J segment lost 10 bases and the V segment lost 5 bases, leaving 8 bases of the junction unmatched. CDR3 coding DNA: TGTGCCAGCAGCGTCGGGACTAGCGGGACGGAGGAGCAGTTCTTC. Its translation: CASSVGTSGTEEQFF. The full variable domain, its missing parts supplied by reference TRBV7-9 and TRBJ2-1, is DTGVSQNPRHKITKRGQNVTFRCDPISEHNRLYWYRQTLGQGPEFLTYFQNEAQLEKSRLLSDRFSAERPKGSFSTLEIQRTEQGDSAMYLCASSVGTSGTEEQFFGPGTRLTVL.